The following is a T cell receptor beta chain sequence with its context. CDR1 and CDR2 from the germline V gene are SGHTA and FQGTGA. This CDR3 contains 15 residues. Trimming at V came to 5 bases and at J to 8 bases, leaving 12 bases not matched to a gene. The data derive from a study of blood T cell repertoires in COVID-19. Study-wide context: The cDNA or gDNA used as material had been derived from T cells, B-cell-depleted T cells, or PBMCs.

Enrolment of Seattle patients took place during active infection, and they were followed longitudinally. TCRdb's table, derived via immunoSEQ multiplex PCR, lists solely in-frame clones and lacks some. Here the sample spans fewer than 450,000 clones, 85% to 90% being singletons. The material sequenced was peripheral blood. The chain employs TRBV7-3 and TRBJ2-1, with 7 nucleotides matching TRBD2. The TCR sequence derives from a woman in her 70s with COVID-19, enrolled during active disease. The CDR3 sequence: CASSNTGLRGDEQFF. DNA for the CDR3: TGTGCCAGCAGCAATACGGGACTCCGGGGGGATGAGCAGTTCTTC.